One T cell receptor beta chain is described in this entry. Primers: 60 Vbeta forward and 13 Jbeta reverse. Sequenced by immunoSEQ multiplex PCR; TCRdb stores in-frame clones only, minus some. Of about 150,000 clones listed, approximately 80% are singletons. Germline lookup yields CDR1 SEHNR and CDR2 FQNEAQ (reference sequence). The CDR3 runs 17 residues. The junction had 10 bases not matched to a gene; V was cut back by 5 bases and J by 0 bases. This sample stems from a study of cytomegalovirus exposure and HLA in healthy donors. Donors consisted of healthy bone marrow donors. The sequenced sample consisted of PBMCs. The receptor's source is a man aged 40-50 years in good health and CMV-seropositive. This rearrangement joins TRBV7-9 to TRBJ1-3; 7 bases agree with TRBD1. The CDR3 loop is CASSTTGQSFSGNTIYF. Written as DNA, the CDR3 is TGTGCCAGCAGCACCACGGGACAGAGTTTCTCTGGAAACACCATATATTTT.